The 26 T cell receptor beta chains below all came from one sample that was sequenced in a study of blood T cell repertoires in COVID-19. The protocol was immunoSEQ multiplex PCR, while the TCRdb copy is restricted to in-frame clones and leaves out a portion. Of just under 150,000 clones detected, 84% appear once; the ten largest clones hold about 5%. The source material was peripheral blood. Receptor source: a human donor in a cohort sampled during active COVID-19.

The chain has TRBV5-1 and TRBJ2-1; 7 bases are shared with TRBD1. The CDR3 spans 16 residues. Germline lookup yields CDR1 SGHRS and CDR2 YFSETQ. Trimming at V came to 0 bases and at J to 6 bases, leaving 9 bases not matched to a gene. In DNA, the CDR3 is TGCGCCAGCAGCTTGGAAGCACAGGGGAAGCCCAATGAGCAGTTCTTC. It is translated as CASSLEAQGKPNEQFF.

Turning to this clone: One end of the junction is discordant with germline, which a read error may explain. The chain uses TRBV7-7 and TRBJ1-4; the D gene is possibly TRBD1 (6 bases). CDR1 and CDR2 (germline): SSHAT, FNYEAQ (reference sequence). The CDR3 runs to 20 residues. CDR3 region: CASSITSQVPGDGANEKLFF. The CDR3 DNA follows: TGTGCTAGCAGCATCACTTCCCAGGTCCCAGGGGATGGAGCTAATGAAAAACTGTTTTTT.

The chain has TRBV28 and TRBJ2-7; TRBD2 agrees at 10 bases. CDR3 length: 14 amino acids. After removal of 6 bases from V and 5 bases from J, the junction contained 7 bases not matched to a gene. Germline assignment: CDR1 MDHEN and CDR2 SYDVKM. DNA of the CDR3: TGTGCCAGCAGGCGAGCGGGGGGGGTCGACGAGCAGTACTTC. Its protein product is CASRRAGGVDEQYF.

In nucleotides, the CDR3 is TGTGCCAGCTCATATCTAGCGGGAGGGCCTACCGGGGAGCTGTTTTTT. This encodes CASSYLAGGPTGELFF. J is TRBJ2-2 and V is TRBV18, with 12 bases fitting TRBD2. Trimming cost V 5 bases and J 5 bases; bases outside gene matches: 6. Germline V gene lookup returns CDR1 KGHSH and CDR2 LQKENI. The CDR3 is made up of 16 amino acids.

This clone appeared a few times. The J gene is TRBJ2-1, the V gene TRBV7-8, with TRBD1 identical over 11 bases. J was trimmed by 8 bases and V by 2 bases; bases with no gene match: 5. CDR3 length equals 15 residues. Germline CDR1 reads SGHVS; CDR2 reads FQNEAQ. The chain's CDR3 is CASSLQSDRGHEQFF. The CDR3 DNA sequence: TGTGCCAGCAGCTTACAGTCGGACAGGGGGCATGAGCAGTTCTTC.

The count of this clone is one. This chain connects TRBV5-1 to TRBJ1-6, with TRBD1 as a possible D gene (6 bases). The V end was cut by 0 bases, the J end by 8 bases, with 9 bases between. Germline CDR1 SGHRS, CDR2 YFSETQ. This CDR3 is built from 14 residues. CDR3 in amino acids: CASSLGTADSPLHF. As DNA, the CDR3 is TGCGCCAGCAGCTTGGGGACAGCCGATTCACCCCTCCACTTT.

The DNA for the CDR3 is TGTGCCAGCAGCGTTCAGGGTTTGGGTGGAAACACCATATATTTT. Translation: CASSVQGLGGNTIYF. The chain joins TRBV5-5 to TRBJ1-3; TRBD1 is a possible D gene (5 bases). V lost 4 bases and J 3 bases, leaving 14 bases between the germline ends. From germline, CDR1 is SGHKS and CDR2 YYEKEE (reference sequence). CDR3 length: 15 amino acids.

The CDR3: CASSPQGTGELFF. In DNA form, the CDR3 reads TGTGCCAGCAGCCCCCAGGGAACCGGGGAGCTGTTTTTT. The V and J genes are TRBV7-2 and TRBJ2-2, with D perhaps matching TRBD1 (5 bases). V was shortened by 5 bases and J by 5 bases, with 9 bases between the two germline ends. Germline V gene lookup returns CDR1 SGHTA and CDR2 FQGNSA. The CDR3 contains 13 residues.

The gene calls are TRBV19 and TRBJ2-1, with D perhaps TRBD2 (6 bases). V gave up 1 base and J gave up 5 bases, with 9 bases separating them. Germline V gene lookup returns CDR1 LNHDA and CDR2 SQIVND (reference sequence). This CDR3 contains 14 residues. The CDR3 loop reads CASSIALADNEQFF. The CDR3 DNA reads as TGTGCCAGTAGTATAGCACTAGCCGACAATGAGCAGTTCTTC.

The count of this clone is one. The chain recombines TRBV3-1 (or the pseudogene TRBV3-2) with TRBJ1-2; TRBD1 matches 9 bases. V was pared by 1 base and J by 6 bases, with 9 bases of the junction left unmatched. This CDR3 is 16 amino acids long. From germline, CDR1 is LGHDT and CDR2 YNNKEL (reference sequence). DNA of the CDR3: TGTGCCAGCAGCCAAGTCGAGGACAGGGGAAGGAATGGCTACACCTTC. Translating it yields CASSQVEDRGRNGYTF.

This clone occurred once. The chain uses TRBV7-3 and TRBJ1-4; D is uncertain. Per the germline V gene, CDR1 is SGHTA and CDR2 is FQGTGA. V was pared by 6 bases and J by 7 bases, with 6 bases between. This CDR3 contains 11 residues. The CDR3 is CASRAGEKLFF. The DNA for the CDR3 is TGTGCCAGCAGGGCAGGTGAAAAACTGTTTTTT. The entire variable domain, with the rest obtained from reference TRBV7-3 and TRBJ1-4, is as follows: GAGVSQTPSNKVTEKGKYVELRCDPISGHTALYWYRQSLGQGPEFLIYFQGTGAADDSGLPNDRFFAVRPEGSVSTLKIQRTERGDSAVYLCASRAGEKLFFGSGTQLSVL.

The rearrangement links TRBV7-3 to TRBJ2-1; D may be TRBD2 (5 bases). Trimming took off 3 bases at V and 6 bases at J, with 12 bases between the two ends. Germline lookup yields CDR1 SGHTA and CDR2 FQGTGA. The CDR3 has 14 amino acids. This CDR3 reads CASSFSGLGNEQFF. CDR3 nucleotide sequence: TGTGCCAGCAGCTTCTCGGGATTGGGCAATGAGCAGTTCTTC. Supplemented by reference TRBV7-3 and TRBJ2-1, the full variable domain reads GAGVSQTPSNKVTEKGKYVELRCDPISGHTALYWYRQSLGQGPEFLIYFQGTGAADDSGLPNDRFFAVRPEGSVSTLKIQRTERGDSAVYLCASSFSGLGNEQFFGPGTRLTVL.

The chain uses TRBV5-5 and TRBJ1-4; tentative D call: TRBD1 (5 bases). This CDR3 comprises 16 residues. Germline V lookup: CDR1 SGHKS, CDR2 YYEKEE (reference sequence). Deletions cut 4 bases from V and 3 bases from J, with 16 bases between. The CDR3 is CASSPGGSGANEKLFF. The CDR3 nucleotides are TGTGCCAGCAGCCCGGGGGGGTCGGGGGCTAATGAAAAACTGTTTTTT. The full variable domain, in which reference TRBV5-5 and TRBJ1-4 provide the parts outside the CDR3, is DAGVTQSPTHLIKTRGQQVTLRCSPISGHKSVSWYQQVLGQGPQFIFQYYEKEERGRGNFPDRFSARQFPNYSSELNVNALLLGDSALYLCASSPGGSGANEKLFFGSGTQLSVL.

V gene TRBV2 combines with J gene TRBJ1-4, with 8 positions matching TRBD1. V was pared by 9 bases and J by 6 bases, with 6 bases of the junction left unmatched. The CDR3 is 13 amino acids. Germline lookup yields CDR1 SNHLY and CDR2 FYNNEI. The CDR3 protein is CASSRGRDEKLFF. The CDR3 DNA reads TGTGCCAGTTCCAGGGGGCGGGATGAAAAACTGTTTTTT.

This chain links TRBV30 with TRBJ2-1; 12 bases map to TRBD2. The trim removed 2 bases at V and 0 bases at J, leaving 14 bases unmatched. The germline V gene encodes CDR1 GTSNPN and CDR2 SVGIG (reference sequence). This CDR3 has 20 amino acids. CDR3 nucleotide sequence: TGTGCCTGGAGTCTTGCACTAGCGGGAGGCCTAATAAGCTCCTACAATGAGCAGTTCTTC. Protein: CAWSLALAGGLISSYNEQFF.

The genes are TRBV7-6 and TRBJ2-7; perhaps TRBD2 as D (6 bases). V was cut by 1 base and J by 4 bases, with 11 bases left in between. The CDR3 totals 14 residues. CDR1 SGHVS and CDR2 FNYEAQ come from the germline V gene. CDR3 DNA sequence: TGTGCCAGCAGCTTAGACGCGGGGCCATACGAGCAGTACTTC. It specifies CASSLDAGPYEQYF.

This rearrangement joins TRBV19 to TRBJ1-1; D gene ambiguous. The CDR3 is 17 residues long. Trimming shortened V by 6 bases and J by 1 base, and 21 bases separated the two germline ends. Germline CDR1 reads LNHDA; CDR2 reads SQIVND (reference sequence). The CDR3 DNA reads as TGTGCCAGTAGGGTCGAACCCCGGAGATCAGCGAACACTGAAGCTTTCTTT. The encoded protein is CASRVEPRRSANTEAFF. Variable domain in full (rest from reference TRBV19 and TRBJ1-1): DGGITQSPKYLFRKEGQNVTLSCEQNLNHDAMYWYRQDPGQGLRLIYYSQIVNDFQKGDIAEGYSVSREKKESFPLTVTSAQKNPTAFYLCASRVEPRRSANTEAFFGQGTRLTVV.

The V gene is TRBV5-8, the J gene TRBJ2-1; TRBD1 matches 8 bases. This CDR3 comprises 15 residues. V was pared by 0 bases and J by 3 bases, with 2 bases of the junction left unmatched. Germline CDR1 reads SGHTS; CDR2 reads YDEGEE. The CDR3 reads CASSLGTGNYNEQFF. The CDR3 DNA reads as TGTGCCAGCAGCTTGGGGACAGGGAACTACAATGAGCAGTTCTTC.

The chain employs TRBV5-8 and TRBJ2-5, with 8 bases identical to TRBD1. J lost 5 bases, V lost 0 bases, and 6 bases had no gene match. This CDR3 region has 15 residues. Germline V gives CDR1 SGHTS, CDR2 YDEGEE. In DNA form, the CDR3 reads TGTGCCAGCAGCTTGGAGGCAGGGGGCTCGGAGACCCAGTACTTC. Translation gives CASSLEAGGSETQYF.

In nucleotides, the CDR3 is TGTGCCAGCAGTTACTCGACTAGCCCTTCCTACAATGAGCAGTTCTTC. As protein: CASSYSTSPSYNEQFF. This chain uses TRBV6-5 with TRBJ2-1; 7 bases align to TRBD2. The CDR3 contains 16 residues. Per germline, CDR1 MNHEY and CDR2 SVGAGI. After removal of 0 bases from V and 1 base from J, the junction contained 3 bases not matched to a gene.

This sequence joins TRBV7-9 and TRBJ1-2; unclear D gene. CDR1 is SEHNR and CDR2 is FQNEAQ in the germline V gene (reference sequence). This CDR3 has 15 amino acids. V was clipped by 2 bases and J by 0 bases, with 10 bases between them. CDR3 nucleotides: TGTGCCAGCAGCTTATTGGGTCGGGCTAACTATGGCTACACCTTC. Its translation: CASSLLGRANYGYTF.

The rearrangement uses TRBV18 and TRBJ2-2; 9 nucleotides align to TRBD1. This CDR3 comprises 15 residues. Per the germline V gene, CDR1 is KGHSH and CDR2 is LQKENI. After removal of 3 bases from V and 6 bases from J, the junction contained 5 bases not matched to a gene. The CDR3 DNA reads as TGTGCCAGCTCACCCCCGGGACAGGGTGCCGGGGAGCTGTTTTTT. Protein sequence: CASSPPGQGAGELFF.

The chain is built from TRBV5-1 and TRBJ2-1, with 7 bases lining up with TRBD1. V dropped 0 bases and J dropped 4; count of bases not matched to a gene: 4. Germline CDR1 is SGHRS and CDR2 is YFSETQ. The CDR3 sequence is 15 residues long. The CDR3 nucleotides read TGCGCCAGCAGCTTGGAGGGACAGAGTTACAATGAGCAGTTCTTC. This codes for CASSLEGQSYNEQFF.

The V call is TRBV6-6, the J call TRBJ2-2; 11 nucleotides align to TRBD2. V was clipped by 6 bases and J by 6 bases; unmatched bases: 6. Germline values: CDR1 MNHNY, CDR2 SVGAGI (reference sequence). The CDR3 runs 15 residues. The CDR3 DNA follows: TGTGCCAGCAGCGCGACTAGCGGGGCTTCCGGGGAGCTGTTTTTT. Its protein is CASSATSGASGELFF.

V and J are TRBV13 and TRBJ1-5; 8 bases map to TRBD1. The junction had 8 bases not matched to a gene; V was cut back by 3 bases and J by 7 bases. Germline CDR1 reads PRHDT; CDR2 reads FYEKMQ (reference sequence). The CDR3 is 15 residues long. CDR3 DNA sequence: TGTGCCAGCAGCTTGGGCAGGGGGCGCGAGCAGCCCCAGCATTTT. Translating gives CASSLGRGREQPQHF.

This clone was detected a few times. The gene calls are TRBV3-1 (or the pseudogene TRBV3-2) and TRBJ1-2; 8 bases are shared with TRBD1. The germline gives CDR1 LGHDT, CDR2 YNNKEL (reference sequence). The CDR3 is 13 amino acids. Germline trimming cut 3 bases from V and 4 bases from J; bases unmatched to any gene: 1. Here the CDR3 reads CASSHGQGYGYTF. CDR3 nucleotides: TGTGCCAGCAGCCACGGACAGGGCTATGGCTACACCTTC.